What follows are 26 T cell receptor beta chains derived from one specimen sequenced in a study of cytomegalovirus exposure and HLA in healthy donors. In the PCR, 60 Vbeta and 13 Jbeta primers were used. Profiled with immunoSEQ multiplex PCR; TCRdb holds only in-frame clones, not every one. Here the sample spans 95,000 to 150,000 clones, less than 80% being singletons. Sequenced material: PBMCs. Receptors were obtained from a woman aged 45-65 years in good health and CMV-seronegative.

The V and J genes are TRBV18 and TRBJ2-5, with unresolved D. V gave up 0 bases and J gave up 5 bases, with 4 bases separating them. Germline CDR1 and CDR2: KGHSH and LQKENI. The CDR3 covers 12 residues. The CDR3 coding sequence is TGTGCCAGCTCACCACCCGCGGAGACCCAGTACTTC. It encodes CASSPPAETQYF.

The gene calls are TRBV28 and TRBJ1-5; TRBD1 aligns across 7 bases. Germline V CDR1 and CDR2: MDHEN, SYDVKM. CDR3 length equals 15 residues. V lost 4 bases and J lost 2; bases outside the gene matches: 5. The CDR3, as DNA: TGTGCCAGCAGTTACCGGGACAGTGGCAATCAGCCCCAGCATTTT. Translation gives CASSYRDSGNQPQHF.

V and J are TRBV6-6 and TRBJ1-2; D might be TRBD1 (5 bases). Germline CDR1 and CDR2: MNHNY and SVGAGI (reference sequence). CDR3 size: 13 residues. V was cut by 5 bases and J by 8 bases, with 15 bases left in between. CDR3 in DNA: TGTGCCAGCAGTCCTGGGGGGGTAGAGGGCTACACCTTC. It translates to CASSPGGVEGYTF.

The chain combines TRBV7-6 with TRBJ2-3, with unresolved D. Germline V gene sequence: CDR1 SGHVS, CDR2 FNYEAQ. The V end was cut by 1 base, the J end by 1 base, with 12 bases between. The CDR3 has 16 residues. CDR3 region: CASSLEPSTGTDTQYF. CDR3 DNA sequence: TGTGCCAGCAGCTTAGAGCCCTCCACAGGCACAGATACGCAGTATTTT.

The gene calls are TRBV10-3 and TRBJ1-3; D might be TRBD1 (6 bases). This CDR3 comprises 17 residues. Per the germline V gene, CDR1 is ENHRY and CDR2 is SYGVKD. V lost 8 bases to trimming and J lost 2 bases, with 22 bases between them. The CDR3 nucleotides read TGTGCCATCTACGGTGTGGGGGCAGCCGGAGCTGGAAACACCATATATTTT. This translates into CAIYGVGAAGAGNTIYF.

The V and J genes are TRBV6-5 and TRBJ2-7, with 8 bases aligning to TRBD1. Germline CDR1 is MNHEY and CDR2 is SVGAGI. Germline trimming cut 2 bases from V and 3 bases from J; bases unmatched to any gene: 0. This CDR3 has 13 residues. The DNA of the CDR3 is TGTGCCAGCAGTTACGGGACAGGCTACGAGCAGTACTTC. Amino acids: CASSYGTGYEQYF.

The genes are TRBV27 and TRBJ2-1; D is uncertain. Germline V CDR1 and CDR2: MNHEY, SMNVEV (reference sequence). The CDR3 covers 14 residues. The V end was cut by 6 bases, the J end by 8 bases, with 17 bases between. The CDR3 region has the DNA TGTGCCAGCAGCCCTAGGCCCTCTCCCCATGAGCAGTTCTTC. It encodes CASSPRPSPHEQFF.

This sequence joins TRBV7-3 and TRBJ1-2, with 10 positions matching TRBD1. The germline V gene has CDR1 SGHTA and CDR2 FQGTGA. The J segment lost 3 bases and the V segment lost 5 bases, leaving 3 bases of the junction unmatched. The CDR3 sequence is 14 residues long. In DNA, the CDR3 is TGTGCCAGCAGCCGGGGACAGGGGTACTATGGCTACACCTTC. It is translated as CASSRGQGYYGYTF. The variable domain in full, with the rest retrieved from reference TRBV7-3 and TRBJ1-2, is GAGVSQTPSNKVTEKGKYVELRCDPISGHTALYWYRQSLGQGPEFLIYFQGTGAADDSGLPNDRFFAVRPEGSVSTLKIQRTERGDSAVYLCASSRGQGYYGYTFGSGTRLTVV.

The chain recombines TRBV19 with TRBJ1-3, with 8 bases matching TRBD1. The CDR3 sequence is 18 residues long. V was pared by 3 bases and J by 0 bases, with 10 bases of the junction left unmatched. Germline lookup yields CDR1 LNHDA and CDR2 SQIVND (reference sequence). CDR3 sequence reads: CASSIPTGDLLSGNTIYF. DNA of the CDR3: TGTGCCAGTAGTATCCCGACAGGGGATCTCCTCTCTGGAAACACCATATATTTT.

The chain links TRBV6-5 to TRBJ1-2, with unresolved D. With 8 bases removed from V and 6 bases from J, the gap between germline ends came to 22 bases. The CDR3 runs 15 residues. Germline CDR1 reads MNHEY; CDR2 reads SVGAGI. The CDR3 DNA reads as TGTGCCAGCCTTAGGACTTTCCGAAGGTTGGATGGCTACACCTTC. Amino acids: CASLRTFRRLDGYTF.

This clone was counted only a few times. The chain carries TRBV28 and TRBJ1-2; D remains ambiguous. The CDR3 runs 12 residues. Germline loops: CDR1 MDHEN, CDR2 SYDVKM. Trimming removed 2 bases at V and 4 bases at J, with 5 bases between. In DNA form, the CDR3 reads TGTGCCAGCAGTTTAAGCACCTATGGCTACACCTTC. Protein product: CASSLSTYGYTF.

This chain joins TRBV28 and TRBJ2-5; no reliable D call. The CDR3 consists of 14 residues. Germline V gives CDR1 MDHEN, CDR2 SYDVKM. Trimming removed 6 bases at V and 2 bases at J, with 13 bases between. This CDR3 reads CASSNPDTQETQYF. As DNA, the CDR3 is TGTGCCAGCAGCAACCCCGACACTCAAGAGACCCAGTACTTC.

There are a few counts of this clone. This sequence joins TRBV6-6 and TRBJ1-6; D gene ambiguous. V was clipped by 6 bases and J by 6 bases, with 3 bases between them. Germline values: CDR1 MNHNY, CDR2 SVGAGI (reference sequence). The CDR3 runs to 11 residues. CDR3 amino acids: CASSLNSPLHF. CDR3 nucleotide sequence: TGTGCCAGCAGCCTTAATTCACCCCTCCACTTT.

Note on this clone: Its ends do not fully match the called genes, so a read error is possible. Other nucleotide sequences in the sample specify the same CDR3. This chain connects TRBV7-9 to TRBJ1-1, with TRBD1 matching over 7 bases. The CDR3 is 16 amino acids. The V gene's germline CDR1 is SEHNR and CDR2 FQNEAQ (reference sequence). The CDR3 coding sequence is TGTGCCAGCAGCTCCCCGGTCGAGGGGGCGGACACCGAAGCTTTCTTT. Translated, it gives CASSSPVEGADTEAFF.

The V and J genes are TRBV14 and TRBJ2-5, with D perhaps matching TRBD2 (6 bases). Germline values: CDR1 SGHDN, CDR2 FVKESK. V lost 2 bases and J 4 bases, leaving 14 bases between the germline ends. The CDR3 totals 15 residues. The chain's CDR3 is CASSQWGMEGETQYF. In DNA, the CDR3 is TGTGCCAGCAGCCAATGGGGGATGGAGGGAGAGACCCAGTACTTC.

This sequence joins TRBV28 and TRBJ2-1; 10 bases are a match to TRBD2. Germline-derived CDR1 and CDR2 are MDHEN and SYDVKM. The CDR3 is 15 amino acids. V was pared by 1 base and J by 8 bases, with 5 bases of the junction left unmatched. The CDR3 nucleotides are TGTGCCAGCAGTTTATTAGCGGGAGGCAGGCATGAGCAGTTCTTC. Residues: CASSLLAGGRHEQFF.

The rearrangement links TRBV6-5 to TRBJ1-5; D gene uncertain. CDR3 size: 13 residues. Germline V gene data show CDR1 as MNHEY and CDR2 as SVGAGI. V was clipped by 8 bases and J by 0 bases, with 8 bases between them. CDR3 coding DNA: TGTGCCAGCGGCGCGGATAGCAATCAGCCCCAGCATTTT. This codes for CASGADSNQPQHF.

This chain connects TRBV5-1 to TRBJ2-7; D possibly corresponds to TRBD2 (6 bases). The germline CDR1 and CDR2 sequences are SGHRS and YFSETQ. V lost 0 bases, J lost 5 bases, and 12 bases lay in between. The CDR3 extends over 14 amino acids. The CDR3 loop reads CASSLAPGVDEQYF. The CDR3 nucleotides read TGCGCCAGCAGCTTGGCACCGGGGGTCGACGAGCAGTACTTC.

The J gene is TRBJ2-5, the V gene TRBV30, with TRBD1 identical over 7 bases. The V gene end was trimmed by 3 bases and the J gene end by 11 bases; junction bases not matched to a gene: 6. The CDR3 is 11 amino acids. Germline V CDR1 and CDR2: GTSNPN, SVGIG (reference sequence). The CDR3 protein is CAWSADREQYF. CDR3 sequence (DNA): TGTGCCTGGAGCGCCGACAGGGAGCAGTACTTC.

J is TRBJ1-1 and V is TRBV10-3; 7 positions agree with TRBD1. Germline V gives CDR1 ENHRY, CDR2 SYGVKD. This CDR3 is 15 amino acids long. The trim removed 5 bases at V and 4 bases at J, leaving 10 bases unmatched. CDR3 protein: CAISNQGQLGTEAFF. The CDR3 nucleotides are TGTGCCATCAGTAACCAGGGACAGTTAGGCACTGAAGCTTTCTTT.

The chain carries TRBV5-4 and TRBJ1-2; D is uncertain. Germline V lookup: CDR1 SGHNT, CDR2 YYREEE (reference sequence). The V and J ends lost 0 bases and 8 bases respectively, with 5 bases between them. This CDR3 has 11 residues. DNA of the CDR3: TGTGCCAGCAGCTTGGCCCGGGGCTACACCTTC. Translation: CASSLARGYTF.

The rearrangement links TRBV18 to TRBJ2-7, with 8 nucleotides matching TRBD1. J lost 3 bases, V lost 4 bases, and 14 bases had no gene match. The CDR3 loop spans 17 amino acids. CDR1 KGHSH and CDR2 LQKENI come from the germline V gene. In DNA form, the CDR3 reads TGTGCCAGCTCACGCGACCGATCCGGGACAGGAGACTACGAGCAGTACTTC. This translates into CASSRDRSGTGDYEQYF.

The chain is built from TRBV16 and TRBJ1-4; the D is unclear. The length of the CDR3 is 16 residues. The germline V gene encodes CDR1 KGHSY and CDR2 FQNENV. Trimming removed 4 bases from V and 0 bases from J, with 12 bases in between. CDR3 coding DNA: TGTGCCAGCAGCCCCCCCACCGACTCAACTAATGAAAAACTGTTTTTT. It specifies CASSPPTDSTNEKLFF.

V and J are TRBV28 and TRBJ1-1; D is possibly TRBD1 (5 bases). Looked up from germline, CDR1 is MDHEN and CDR2 is SYDVKM. The V and J ends lost 8 bases and 3 bases respectively, with 7 bases between them. This CDR3 is 11 amino acids long. The CDR3 protein is CASGRDTEAFF. In nucleotides, the CDR3 is TGTGCCAGCGGCAGGGACACTGAAGCTTTCTTT.

This clone appeared a single time. The chain joins TRBV19 to TRBJ2-1; TRBD2 matches 7 bases. This CDR3 contains 16 residues. V lost 0 bases and J lost 4; bases outside the gene matches: 6. The germline CDR1 and CDR2 sequences are LNHDA and SQIVND (reference sequence). CDR3: CASSIDAGEAYNEQFF. CDR3 DNA: TGTGCCAGTAGTATAGACGCGGGAGAAGCTTACAATGAGCAGTTCTTC.

The chain has TRBV7-2 and TRBJ2-3; TRBD2 matches 10 bases. The CDR3 runs 18 residues. The V and J ends lost 4 bases and 0 bases, in that order; junction bases with no gene match: 10. Germline loops: CDR1 SGHTA, CDR2 FQGNSA. CDR3 loop: CASSSPSGRDPSTDTQYF. The CDR3 coding sequence is TGTGCCAGCAGCTCACCAAGCGGGAGGGACCCTAGCACAGATACGCAGTATTTT.